This T cell receptor beta chain was obtained from a study of T cell responses to AZD1222 COVID-19 vaccine. Comment on this clone: The antigen remains unidentified.

Looked up from germline, CDR1 is KGHSH and CDR2 is LQKENI. Trimming took 6 bases from V and 6 from J; bases not matched to a gene: 11. The CDR3 is 17 amino acids. Profiling relied on immunoSEQ multiplex PCR, and the TCRdb table lists in-frame clones only, not all of them. The sample yields 140,000 or so clones, 92% seen once. Findings and caveats of the study: None of the repertoires were sampled until the peak T cell response had passed. Breadth and depth of Spike-specific TCRs rose after two AZD1222 doses. Seropositive at baseline were only a handful of AZD1222 recipients.

The material sequenced was peripheral blood, taken on day 0 of AZD1222 vaccination. The clonotype originates from an adult in good health. This sequence joins TRBV18 and TRBJ2-1; 13 bases are a match to TRBD2. The CDR3 is CASSPTSGGAVGNEQFF. The CDR3 nucleotides read TGTGCCAGCTCTCCTACTAGCGGGGGGGCCGTCGGCAATGAGCAGTTCTTC.